These T cell receptor beta chains were read from a single sample in a study of blood T cell repertoires in COVID-19. Sequencing was performed with immunoSEQ multiplex PCR; in TCRdb, only in-frame clones are kept and a portion is missing. The sample contains about 300,000 clones, 88% of which appear only once. Sequencing input: peripheral blood. These receptors were collected from a woman aged 25 to 39 with COVID-19, enrolled during active disease. Both conserved end residues are part of each CDR3. A D gene is named only where the DNA matches it firmly. Clone size appears in some rows only: once, few, many, or a class for an expanded clone.

v_gene	abundance	j_gene	d_gene	CDR3nt	CDR3aa
TRBV7-2	once	TRBJ2-3	TRBD1	TGTGCCAGCAGCTTAGAGGGACAGGGGGGAGATACGCAGTATTTT	CASSLEGQGGDTQYF
TRBV29-1	NA	TRBJ2-1	TRBD1	TGCAGCGTTGAAACCGGGACAGGGGGCGCGTATGAGCAGTTCTTC	CSVETGTGGAYEQFF
TRBV7-2	NA	TRBJ1-1	TRBD1	TGTGCCAGCAGCATGACTCGACAGGGTTTTGAAGCTTTCTTT	CASSMTRQGFEAFF
TRBV19	NA	TRBJ1-2	NA	TGTGCCAGTAGTACCCCTAGGGGGATCAACTATGGCTACACCTTC	CASSTPRGINYGYTF
TRBV7-9	NA	TRBJ1-1	NA	TGTGCCAGCAGCCAAACACTGGGGGGGAGGGCTGAAGCTTTCTTT	CASSQTLGGRAEAFF
TRBV24-1	NA	TRBJ1-2	NA	TGTGCCACCAGTGATCAGGGCGTCTATGGCTACACCTTC	CATSDQGVYGYTF
TRBV6-5	NA	TRBJ1-2	NA	TGTGCCAGCAGTTACTCAGGGGATGGCTACACCTTC	CASSYSGDGYTF
TRBV28	NA	TRBJ2-5	NA	TGTGCCAGCAGTTTAGGTGTCAGGGTGTACCCGTACCACAGGGAGACCCAGTACTTC	CASSLGVRVYPYHRETQYF
TRBV1	NA	TRBJ2-3	NA	TGCACCGCCCCGCTACTGAGAACAGATACGCAGTATTTT	CTAPLLRTDTQYF
TRBV9	NA	TRBJ1-2	NA	TGTGCCAGCAGCGGGACACGTAACTATGGCTACACCTTC	CASSGTRNYGYTF